This TCR beta chain is from a study of cytomegalovirus exposure and HLA in healthy donors. Study-wide points: The tendency of first-cohort TCR clusters to co-occur in the 120 or so validation repertoires emerged from a later analysis. In vitro checks showed that a few CMV-associated chains really do target CMV antigens. Reports credit the classifier with highly specific, highly sensitive diagnosis of cytomegalovirus status.

Germline V lookup: CDR1 SGDLS, CDR2 YYNGEE. Trimming took 0 bases from V and 4 from J, leaving 11 bases between them. This CDR3 is 15 amino acids long. This clone was observed a single time. Its antigen is as yet unknown. The method was immunoSEQ multiplex PCR; TCRdb's version includes in-frame clones alone and lacks a portion of them. The sample has about 130,000 clones; about 93% are singletons. Donors came from a validation cohort of over a hundred subjects, distinct from the first 666-subject cohort. The source of this sequence is a woman in her late teens or twenties in good health and CMV-seronegative. The specimen was PBMCs. This chain uses TRBV9 with TRBJ1-5; the D is unclear. The CDR3 spells CASSVEGDKNQPQHF. The CDR3 DNA is TGTGCCAGCAGCGTAGAAGGTGACAAGAATCAGCCCCAGCATTTT.